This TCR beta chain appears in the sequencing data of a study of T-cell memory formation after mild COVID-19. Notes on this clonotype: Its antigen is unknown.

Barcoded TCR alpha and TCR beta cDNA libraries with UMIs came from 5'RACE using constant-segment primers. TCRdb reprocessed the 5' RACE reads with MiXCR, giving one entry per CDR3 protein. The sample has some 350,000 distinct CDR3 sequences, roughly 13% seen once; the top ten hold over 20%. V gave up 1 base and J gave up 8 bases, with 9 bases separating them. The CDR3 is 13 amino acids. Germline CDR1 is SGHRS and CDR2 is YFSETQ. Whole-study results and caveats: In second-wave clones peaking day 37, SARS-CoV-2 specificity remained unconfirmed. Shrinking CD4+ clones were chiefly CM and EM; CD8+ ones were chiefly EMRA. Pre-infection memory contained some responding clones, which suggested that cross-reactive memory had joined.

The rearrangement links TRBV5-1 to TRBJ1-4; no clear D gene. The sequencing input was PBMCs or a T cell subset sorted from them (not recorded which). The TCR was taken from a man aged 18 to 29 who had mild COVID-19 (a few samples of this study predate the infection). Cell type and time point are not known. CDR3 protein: CASSLWPTEKLFF. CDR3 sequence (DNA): TGCGCCAGCAGCTTGTGGCCTACCGAAAAACTGTTTTTT. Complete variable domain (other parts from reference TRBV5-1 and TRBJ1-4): KAGVTQTPRYLIKTRGQQVTLSCSPISGHRSVSWYQQTPGQGLQFLFEYFSETQRNKGNFPGRFSGRQFSNSRSEMNVSTLELGDSALYLCASSLWPTEKLFFGSGTQLSVL.